The source of this T cell receptor (beta chain) is a study of PD-1 blockade in classical Hodgkin lymphoma. As for the study in general: It was nivolumab at 3 mg/kg, given intravenously every 2 weeks, that patients received. Study results and limitations: The study found complete responders had baseline diversity similar to newly diagnosed patients. Factors driving the repertoire differences, possibly disease activity or prior therapy, remain undefined.

Assay: immunoSEQ multiplex PCR; the TCRdb copy retains only in-frame clones and omits some. This sample carries approximately 84,000 clones, roughly nine tenths of them seen once, and the ten largest clones take approximately 22%. J gave up 2 bases and V 6 bases, and 6 bases lay outside the gene matches. Germline V gene sequence: CDR1 MNHNY, CDR2 SVGAGI (reference sequence). The CDR3 contains 15 residues. Every patient had relapsed following autologous stem cell transplantation, and cohorts differed in brentuximab vedotin exposure. Comment on this clone: What it binds is unknown.

The V and J genes are TRBV6-6 and TRBJ2-1; the match to TRBD2 covers 8 bases. The specimen was peripheral blood mononuclear cells (PBMCs), collected at baseline. This TCR came from a human donor with classical Hodgkin lymphoma. Here the CDR3 reads CASSSGGGPYNEQFF. The CDR3 DNA reads TGTGCCAGCAGCTCCGGGGGGGGCCCCTACAATGAGCAGTTCTTC.